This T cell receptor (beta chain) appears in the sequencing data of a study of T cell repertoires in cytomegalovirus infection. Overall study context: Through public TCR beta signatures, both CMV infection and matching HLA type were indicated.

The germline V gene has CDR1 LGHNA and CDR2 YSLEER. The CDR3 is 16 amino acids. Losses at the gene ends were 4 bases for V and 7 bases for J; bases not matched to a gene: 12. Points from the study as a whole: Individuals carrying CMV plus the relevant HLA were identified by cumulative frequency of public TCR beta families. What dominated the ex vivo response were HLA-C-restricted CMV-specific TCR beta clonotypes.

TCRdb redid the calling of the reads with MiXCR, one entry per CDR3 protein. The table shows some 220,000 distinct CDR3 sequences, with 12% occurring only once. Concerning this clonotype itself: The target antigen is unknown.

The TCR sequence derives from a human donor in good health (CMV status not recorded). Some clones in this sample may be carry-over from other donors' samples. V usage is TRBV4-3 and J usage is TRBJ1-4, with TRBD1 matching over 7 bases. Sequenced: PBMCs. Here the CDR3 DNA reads TGCGCCAGCAGCCCGACGGGGGAGGGGGCCGGTGAAAAACTGTTTTTT. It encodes CASSPTGEGAGEKLFF.